What follows describes a single TCR beta chain. Its target antigen remains unknown. Base-call qualities are not available, and no considerably larger clone is one nucleotide away. The data derive from a study of T-cell reconstitution after alpha-beta-depleted transplantation in children (dated by TCRdb to between 2015 and 2016). About the investigation overall: Using TCR repertoire profiling, the study quantitatively followed how T-cell immune reconstitution unfolded in children after TCRalphabeta/CD19-depleted allogeneic hematopoietic cell transplantation.

The library was made by PCR. The sequencer listed for this sample is Illumina HiSeq 2500. To normalize quantification of the TCRbeta repertoire, the TCR libraries were built with molecular barcoding that relied on unique molecular identifiers. The public sequencing data were trimmed at Q25 with fastp and processed into clonotypes with MiXCR by TCRdb, which kept only in-frame beta chains. Identical CDR3 protein sequences are pooled into one entry, listed with their most common genes and DNA. The sample data list a few hundred thousand distinct CDR3 sequences, and around 21% of these were observed just once. The ten largest make up around 4% of the sample. Sequenced here: PBMCs from the stem cell graft donor, sampled from the stem cell graft. The sequence came from a human donor who donated a stem cell graft to a child with acute myeloid leukemia.

The CDR3 region: CATSDPDREGLNTEAFF. The base sequence is TGTGCCACCAGTGACCCGGACAGGGAGGGTCTGAACACTGAAGCTTTCTTT. This receptor chain uses TRBV24-1 and TRBJ1-1; 8 of the junction bases match TRBD1. CDR1 and CDR2 were assigned from the germline V gene as KGHDR and SFDVKD. V lost 4 bases and J lost 0 bases, and the count of bases not matched to a germline gene is 9. The CDR3 goes from the cysteine to the phenylalanine over 17 residues. Just the 51-base CDR3 DNA is kept, in frame starting at base 1.